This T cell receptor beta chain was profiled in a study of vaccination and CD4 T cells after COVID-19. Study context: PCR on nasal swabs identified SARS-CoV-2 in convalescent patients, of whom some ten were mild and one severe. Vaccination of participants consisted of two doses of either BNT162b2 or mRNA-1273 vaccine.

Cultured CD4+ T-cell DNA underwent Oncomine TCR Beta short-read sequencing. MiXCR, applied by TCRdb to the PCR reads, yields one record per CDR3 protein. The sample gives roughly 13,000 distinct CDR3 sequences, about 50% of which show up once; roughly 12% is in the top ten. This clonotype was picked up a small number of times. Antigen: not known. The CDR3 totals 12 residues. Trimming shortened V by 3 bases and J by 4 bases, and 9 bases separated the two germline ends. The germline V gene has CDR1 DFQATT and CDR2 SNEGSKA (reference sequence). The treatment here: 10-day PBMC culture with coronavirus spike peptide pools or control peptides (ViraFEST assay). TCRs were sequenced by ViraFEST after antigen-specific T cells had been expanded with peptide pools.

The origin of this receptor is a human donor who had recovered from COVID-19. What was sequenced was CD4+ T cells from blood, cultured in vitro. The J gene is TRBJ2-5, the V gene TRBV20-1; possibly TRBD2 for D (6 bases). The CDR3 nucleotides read TGCAGTGCTAGGATCGGGGGAGAGACCCAGTACTTC. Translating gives CSARIGGETQYF.